This T cell receptor beta chain came from a study of cytomegalovirus exposure and HLA in healthy donors (dated by TCRdb to between 2016 and 2019). For the wider study: In an earlier analysis of 550 to 750 of the donors, about 270 Gb of sequence data and just under 120 million unique TCR beta sequences from about 179 million T cells were reported. Along with the approximately 700-subject first cohort, a separate validation cohort of over a hundred different subjects was used. Among a few hundred genotyped donors of the cohort, an average of roughly 240,000 unique TCR beta nucleotide sequences were sequenced per donor, roughly a sixth of them non-productive. Among the 398 genotyped donors, around 81% belonged to the genetic ancestry cluster associated with self-reported Caucasian donors. The number of donors typed differed by locus, with about 620-630 for A, B, C, DRB1 and DQB1, around 500 for DQA1, 606 for DPA1, and around 430 for DPB1. Roughly 5 DR-DQ haplotypes were treated as single units for association and clustering because of strong linkage in the cohort. In a later analysis, previously published TCR beta repertoires from roughly 710 donors were re-analyzed and high-resolution HLA genotyping was added so that TCR occurrence patterns could be studied. Every discovery cohort repertoire had been produced on one sequencing platform. An earlier analysis of 450 to 750 of the donors used high-throughput TCR beta sequencing to judge whether each TCR beta V gene segment behaved as functional or pseudogenic. Rather than using new phenotypic data, the later analysis identified candidate immune exposures from TCR beta sequences and from how often those sequences occurred across donors. To predict cytomegalovirus infection status, the study brought together high-throughput TCR immunosequencing, statistical association of individual TCRs with disease status, and machine learning. HLA typing included class I and class II loci at four-digit resolution. The T cell repertoires of 666 subjects were profiled by immunosequencing and related to cytomegalovirus serostatus. Roughly 290 gigabases of sequencing data and 70 million to 100 million unique TCR sequences made up an early release that covered approximately 620 HLA-typed donors. In a later genetic analysis, genome-wide SNP genotypes for about three fifths of the roughly 670 donors were used, and that subset was treated as a discovery cohort. Alongside the repertoire data, information on donor age, sex, ethnicity and CMV serostatus was compiled. The aim of the study was to test whether cataloging public T cell receptors could identify signatures of past pathogen exposure. Broader findings and caveats from the paper: Broadly in line with IMGT annotations, most TCR beta V segments showed up in productive rearrangements about 90% or about 30% of the time in an earlier analysis of around 600 of the donors. In vitro tests confirmed that a few of the cytomegalovirus-associated TCR beta chains recognize cytomegalovirus antigens. While some public TCRs were present in many individuals, most TCR sequences turned up only very rarely across donors. Specific HLA alleles were associated with 16,951 TCR beta sequences at a false discovery rate of 0.05 in a later analysis. A further reported finding was that TCR beta sequences accurately predicted the HLA-A and HLA-B alleles for most subjects in the first cohort. A later analysis reported that several top co-occurrence clusters appeared linked to parvovirus B19, influenza, CMV and Epstein-Barr virus. The only immune exposure information available for the cohort was CMV serostatus. Cytomegalovirus status was reported to be diagnosed by the classifier with high specificity and sensitivity in both the original and validation cohorts. According to a later genetic analysis, donors in an Asian-associated ancestry cluster had fewer N-insertions in productive TCRs than the approximately 710-donor mean. Compared with equally common non-associated chains, HLA-associated TCR beta chains in a later analysis were more clonally expanded and had lower generation probabilities. Assigning TCR associations to individual alleles was difficult when HLA alleles, especially DR and DQ, strongly co-occurred. Most CMV-associated TCR beta chains appeared to be HLA-restricted in a later analysis, and the HLA associations seemed to be driven largely by CMV exposure. Some IMGT-functional V segments, including TRBV6-2 and TRBV6-3, could not be told apart with the 87-base-pair reads, so those segments were excluded. The study listed approximately 150 TCR beta chains as associated with cytomegalovirus. In a later analysis, TCR association rates were found to vary across HLA loci, with the most associated TCRs seen for DRB1 alleles and the fewest for HLA-C alleles. Presence/absence analyses assumed roughly uniform sequencing depth across donors, an assumption that may not hold. Because some donors lacked HLA typing at each locus, the association tests relied only on the typed subset. In a later genetic analysis, a missense DCLRE1C variant was associated with V-gene and J-gene trimming of TCR beta chains, and the association was replicated in an independent cohort. This cohort had only TCR beta chains sequenced, and the lack of alpha or paired-chain data limited which features could be detected. The sequencing pipeline was judged likely to have produced a cluster of highly shared sequence variants as a technical artifact. Because counts were too low, about 15 rarely observed V segments, including chromosome 9 orphons, were left out of the earlier analysis of 500 to 750 of the donors. According to the authors, the approach could potentially be generalized to other disease states and immunological phenotypes. Correlated functional status among segregating V segments might reflect linkage disequilibrium, but an unknown experimental factor could not be ruled out.

This clone was seen once. The target of this receptor is not known. It has no much larger one-base neighbor in the sample; base qualities were not kept. The method behind the library was the immunoSEQ multiplex PCR assay. For the multiplex PCR, a mixture combining 60 forward primers for TCR Vbeta segments and 13 reverse primers for TCR Jbeta segments was used. The CDR3 region of rearranged TCR beta genes was amplified from genomic DNA by a multiplex PCR assay. The Illumina HiSeq System was used to sequence the amplified TCR beta libraries as 87-base-pair reads. In the original analysis: In a later analysis, some 80 million unique TCR beta chains were counted across the 690 or so repertoires, and roughly 11 million of these chains were shared by at least two donors. To remove PCR and sequencing errors, raw reads were error-corrected and collapsed into unique sequences using a nearest-neighbor algorithm that merged closely related sequences. V, D and J gene segments were assigned by aligning CDR3 sequences to IMGT reference sequences. For a sequence to be retained, at least a six-nucleotide match to both a V gene segment and a J gene segment was required. A rearrangement counted as productive if the CDR3 had no stop codons and remained in frame with V and J, and every other rearrangement counted as non-productive. Following IMGT convention, CDR3 was defined as the stretch from the second conserved V-encoded cysteine to the conserved J-encoded phenylalanine. Sequences without an unambiguous match to a single V gene segment were excluded from the earlier analysis of several hundred of the donors. An earlier analysis of fewer than 750 of the donors classified V segments as functional when productive rearrangements were above 56.7% and as segregating when the standard deviation between donors was above 5%. A statistical classification framework was built to diagnose cytomegalovirus status from the catalog of TCR beta chain sequences. V and J gene assignment, in a later analysis, came from comparing TCR nucleotide sequences with IMGT/GENE-DB human TR gene sequences. A later analysis assigned CDR3 sequences and most-parsimonious VDJ recombination scenarios with the TCRdist pipeline. In a later analysis, each TCR beta chain was defined by its CDR3 amino acid sequence together with its V-gene family, and reads without a unique V-gene family were excluded. To address suspected cross-contamination and a sequencing artifact, a later analysis removed 550 to 750 highly shared, low-generation-probability nucleotide sequences. In a later analysis, a clonal expansion index for each public chain was calculated from normalized within-repertoire ranks of inferred template counts. In a later analysis, generation probabilities were computed with a VDJ recombination model fitted to out-of-frame rearrangements, and the resulting probabilities were checked against IGoR. In a later analysis, TCR-TCR, TCR-HLA and TCR-CMV co-occurrence was scored with hypergeometric tests, and a repertoire-size bias correction was applied to TCR pairs. False discovery rates were estimated in a later analysis by permuting HLA or CMV assignments 20 times. In a later analysis, co-occurring TCRs were grouped using DBSCAN, with TCRdist sequence similarity added in when clustering inside HLA-allele-positive subsets. Repertoires with fewer than 30,000 or more than 120,000 public chains, plus five repertoires with anomalous nucleotide sharing, were excluded from co-occurrence clustering. The table comes from immuneACCESS by way of TCRdb, which keeps in-frame sequences with V and J called. Part of the clones is missing from these tables; in studies checked, under half for an unresolved V gene and the rest for unknown reasons. V and J calls and clone size follow that table, whereas D and trimming were derived from the DNA. This sample lists approximately 280,000 clones; roughly 88% were detected once. Clones ranked in the top ten supply around 4% of the sample.

The cohort was made up of roughly 670 healthy bone marrow donors. All cohort members were sampled while nominally healthy, although unrecorded immune exposures were likely present. The donor tested CMV seropositive and was one of the 289 seropositive cohort members. A peripheral blood sample was provided by each donor, and peripheral blood mononuclear cells were used for TCR beta sequencing. The Qiagen DNeasy Blood Extraction Kit was used to extract genomic DNA from the blood cell samples. V is clipped by 6 bases and J by 2 bases, and the sequence between their germline boundaries is 11 bases long. The germline V gene sets CDR1 to MNHNS and CDR2 to SASEGT. The CDR3 has 13 amino acids, counting the end cysteine and phenylalanine. Only the CDR3 region is kept as DNA, spanning 39 bases read in frame from base 1.

In this chain, TRBV6-1 is recombined with TRBJ2-7; TRBD1 is perhaps the D gene, given 6 matching bases. Sequencing was done on a sample of PBMCs. The sequence was collected from a man aged 40-55 years in good health and CMV-seropositive. For the CDR3, the sequence is CASRPGQAYEQYF. At the DNA level, the sequence is TGTGCCAGCAGGCCGGGACAAGCCTACGAGCAGTACTTC.